A single count supports the clone carrying this T cell receptor (beta chain). What it recognizes is unknown. Time point denoted: blood 4 weeks post-SBRT, at nephrectomy. Treatment described: 15 Gy SBRT to primary tumor, nephrectomy 4 weeks later. Nephrectomy followed 15 Gy stereotactic body radiation by 4 weeks. Clear cell pathology was present in this patient's renal cell carcinoma. V shed 5 bases, J shed 5 bases, and the junction held 10 bases outside the gene matches. Germline CDR1 SGHTA, CDR2 FQGTGA. The length of the CDR3 is 17 residues. The data were taken from a study of radiation and T cells in renal cell carcinoma. The method was immunoSEQ multiplex PCR; TCRdb's version includes in-frame clones alone and lacks a portion of them. The repertoire holds 40,000 to 45,000 clones, with 82% as singletons. Study-wide findings and caveats: Baseline intratumoral clonotype presence is unknown without pretreatment biopsies. Top tumor clonotypes rose in blood 2 weeks post-radiation, then contracted.

The material sequenced was blood, taken from a patient whose treatment included radiotherapy and nephrectomy. The TCR sequence derives from a woman aged 70-85 years with renal cell carcinoma. J is TRBJ2-5 and V is TRBV7-3; 14 bases are a match to TRBD2. This CDR3 reads CASSPGLAGEVRETQYF. The DNA of the CDR3 is TGTGCCAGCAGCCCGGGACTAGCGGGAGAGGTAAGGGAGACCCAGTACTTC. Variable domain in full (rest from reference TRBV7-3 and TRBJ2-5): GAGVSQTPSNKVTEKGKYVELRCDPISGHTALYWYRQSLGQGPEFLIYFQGTGAADDSGLPNDRFFAVRPEGSVSTLKIQRTERGDSAVYLCASSPGLAGEVRETQYFGPGTRLLVL.